This T cell receptor beta chain was sequenced during a study of T cell changes during pregnancy in multiple sclerosis. Libraries were prepared by immunoSEQ multiplex PCR; TCRdb keeps only in-frame clonotypes and omits some of them. The sample shows about 59,000 clones, around nine tenths of them seen only once. This CDR3 contains 13 residues. Germline CDR1 reads SGHRS; CDR2 reads YFSETQ. Trimming shortened V by 5 bases and J by 3 bases, and 8 bases separated the two germline ends. The sequences come from peripheral blood, collected in the third trimester of pregnancy. This TCR was recovered from a female donor in good health, enrolled as a control in a pregnancy study. This rearrangement joins TRBV5-1 to TRBJ1-4; D remains ambiguous. The CDR3 sequence: CASRREPNEKLFF. The CDR3 DNA sequence: TGCGCCAGCAGAAGGGAGCCTAATGAAAAACTGTTTTTT.